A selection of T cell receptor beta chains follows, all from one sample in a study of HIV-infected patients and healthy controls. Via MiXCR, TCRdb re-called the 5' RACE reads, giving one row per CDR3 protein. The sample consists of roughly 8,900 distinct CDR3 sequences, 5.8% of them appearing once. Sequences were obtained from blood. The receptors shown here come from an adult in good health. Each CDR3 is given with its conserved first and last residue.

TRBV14 CASSQAGLGFSQYF
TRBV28 CASSLESSYEQYF
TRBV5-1 CASSLVPGVLDTQYF
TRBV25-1 CASSDRGVSLVYGYTF
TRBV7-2 CASSLSGTGQYF
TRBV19 CASRRTGAHEPQHF
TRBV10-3 CAISEVAGGEQYF
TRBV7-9 CASSFGAVRAFF
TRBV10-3 CAISATSPITYNEQFF
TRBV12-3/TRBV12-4 CASSPLGPNSNQPQHF
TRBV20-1 CSAMRSGFLSDTQYF
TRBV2 CASREGWGRLVGLSNQPQHF
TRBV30 CAWGPSSYNEQFF
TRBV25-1 CASSESPGRKETQYF
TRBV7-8 CASSLPGSIGQPQHF
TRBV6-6 CASSPAYPGFATNEKLFF
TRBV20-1 CSARDQTATNEKLFF
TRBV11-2 CASSRQGPADTQYF
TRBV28 CASRLPGGVNEQFF
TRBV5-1 CASSWRPGTGDYNEQFF
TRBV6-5 CASRHSGRGSYEQYF
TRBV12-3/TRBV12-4 CASSYRDSNQPQHF
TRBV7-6 CASSSPGEVAFF
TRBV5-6 CASSQLAGGPLVQFF
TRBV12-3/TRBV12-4 CASSPPDRAYEQYF
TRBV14 CASSQGTGSLNYGYTF
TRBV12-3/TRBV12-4 CASSFAGAGGVNTEAFF
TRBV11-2 CASSLDWLTSGGSYEQYF
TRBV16 CASTLLRGNQPQHF
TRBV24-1 CATSDFRTGLEETQYF
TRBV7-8 CASSLAEVRESERQYF
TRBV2 CASSVSSLALIEHF
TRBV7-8 CASSLRDRGYEQYF
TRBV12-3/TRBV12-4 CASSSKPGLGSYNEQFF
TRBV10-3 CAIKESGANTIYF
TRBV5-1 CASSLYRGPPPGEQYF
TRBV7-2 CASTLNRASNQPQHF
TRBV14 CASSQDMGQGLSEQFF
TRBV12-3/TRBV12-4 CASSREFNTEAFF
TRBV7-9 CASSLVGTGGYEQYF
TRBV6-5 CASSPVLGRGQFF
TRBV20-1 CSASGPGQLKRALHF
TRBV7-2 CASSFGGGDFYNEQFF
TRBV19 CASSPRGRLSGNTIYF
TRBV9 CASSVAPNTDTQYF
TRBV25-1 CASSWDRDNSPLHF
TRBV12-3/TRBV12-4 CASSARLAGGPGETQYF
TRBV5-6 CASSLVGGADYGYTF
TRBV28 CASSLSGRDEKLFF
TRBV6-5 CASSYSPRSEQYF
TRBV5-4 CASSHGIDNEKLFF
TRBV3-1 CASSPSDRGFKKLFF
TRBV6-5 CASRNRGTDTQYF
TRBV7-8 CASRAVSGGAGDTQYF